The subject of this entry is one T cell receptor (beta chain). What antigen it recognizes has not been identified. No much larger clonotype is one base removed from it; base qualities were not supplied. V is clipped by 2 bases and J by 9 bases, and the sequence between their germline boundaries is 17 bases long. Measured from the cysteine to the phenylalanine, the CDR3 is 14 residues long. Kept here is only the CDR3 DNA, which spans 42 bases and is read in frame from base 1. According to the germline V gene (reference sequence), CDR1 reads GTSNPN and CDR2 reads SVGIG. This sample is drawn from a study of control samples from healthy donors and cancer patients (dated by TCRdb to the early 2020s). The library was built by means of the immunoSEQ multiplex PCR assay. Imported from immuneACCESS, the table was reduced by TCRdb to in-frame sequences with V and J called. These copies leave out some clones; in studies compared against another copy, an unresolved V gene accounts for under half, and the cause of the remainder is not known. Within this sample are about 140,000 clones, with more than 90% of them counted one time only. Around 11% of the sample is taken by the ten largest.

Source material: blood. The receptor comes from a man younger than 40 in good health. The sequence links TRBV30 to TRBJ2-4; no D gene can be assigned with confidence. The CDR3 protein is CAWSLKSVATIQYF. The DNA sequence is as follows: TGTGCCTGGAGTCTAAAATCGGTGGCGACCATTCAGTACTTC.